The present entry profiles one TCR beta chain with its context. This record comes from a study of T cell responses to AZD1222 COVID-19 vaccine. The CDR3 runs 17 residues. Per the germline V gene, CDR1 is SGHDT and CDR2 is YYEEEE. Between the trimmed V and J ends, which lost 0 bases and 1 base, there was a span of 14 bases. Using immunoSEQ multiplex PCR, the repertoire was profiled, and TCRdb retains in-frame clones only, with some absent. The sample lists about 110,000 clones, 90% occurring once. The chain is built from TRBV5-6 and TRBJ2-1, with D perhaps being TRBD1 or TRBD2 (6 bases each). The sequence was obtained from an adult who received the AZD1222 COVID-19 vaccine. The specimen comprised peripheral blood, sampled 28 days after the second AZD1222 dose. This CDR3 is CASSLGHREVSYNEQFF. In nucleotides, the CDR3 is TGTGCCAGCAGCTTGGGTCACAGGGAGGTTTCCTACAATGAGCAGTTCTTC.